This TCR beta chain is drawn from a study of vaccination and CD4 T cells after COVID-19. Turning to the study itself: A positive SARS-CoV-2 nasal swab PCR result was recorded for each convalescent patient; about ten were mild and one severe. Investigators drew the post-COVID samples a median approximately 92 days after diagnosis, with a range of 35 to 161.

Note on this clonotype: Antigen: not known.

Regarding treatment: approximately 11-day PBMC culture with coronavirus spike peptide pools or control peptides (ViraFEST assay). ViraFEST used peptide pools to expand antigen-specific T cells before TCR sequencing. Dates of PCR positivity, March to December 2020, preceded the US Alpha, Beta and Delta variants. Sequencing of DNA taken from cultured CD4+ T cells relied on the Oncomine TCR Beta short-read assay. A single record per CDR3 protein comes from TCRdb applying MiXCR to the PCR reads. The table shows more than 10,000 distinct CDR3 sequences, with about 50% occurring only once. The sequence came from a human donor who had recovered from COVID-19. The sample consisted of CD4+ T cells from blood, cultured in vitro.

DNA for the CDR3: TGTGCCAGCAGCTTTCAGGGGTACACCTCTGGAAACACCATATATTTT. Its protein product is CASSFQGYTSGNTIYF. This chain connects TRBV5-4 to TRBJ1-3; tentatively, D is TRBD1 (6 bases). This CDR3 is 16 amino acids long. Trimming cost V 2 bases and J 0 bases, with 12 bases left between them. Germline CDR1 is SGHNT and CDR2 is YYREEE (reference sequence).